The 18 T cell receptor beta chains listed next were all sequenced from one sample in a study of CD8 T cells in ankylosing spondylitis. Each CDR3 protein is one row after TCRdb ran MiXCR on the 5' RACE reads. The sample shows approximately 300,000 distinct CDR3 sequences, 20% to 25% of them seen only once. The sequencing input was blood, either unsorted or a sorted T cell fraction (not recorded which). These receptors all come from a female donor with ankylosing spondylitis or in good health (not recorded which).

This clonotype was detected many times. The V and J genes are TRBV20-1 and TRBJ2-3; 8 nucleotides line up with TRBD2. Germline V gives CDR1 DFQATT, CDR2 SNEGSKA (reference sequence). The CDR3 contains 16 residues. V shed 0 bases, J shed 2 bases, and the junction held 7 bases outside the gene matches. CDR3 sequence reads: CSARDPRAGVTDTQYF. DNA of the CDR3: TGCAGTGCTAGAGATCCGAGAGCGGGAGTCACAGATACGCAGTATTTT.

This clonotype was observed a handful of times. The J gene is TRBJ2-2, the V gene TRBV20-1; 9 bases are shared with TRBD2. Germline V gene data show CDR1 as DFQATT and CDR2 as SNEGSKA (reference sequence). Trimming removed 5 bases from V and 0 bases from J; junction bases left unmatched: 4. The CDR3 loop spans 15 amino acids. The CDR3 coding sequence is TGCAGTGCTGGCGGGAGGGGTACGAACACCGGGGAGCTGTTTTTT. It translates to CSAGGRGTNTGELFF.

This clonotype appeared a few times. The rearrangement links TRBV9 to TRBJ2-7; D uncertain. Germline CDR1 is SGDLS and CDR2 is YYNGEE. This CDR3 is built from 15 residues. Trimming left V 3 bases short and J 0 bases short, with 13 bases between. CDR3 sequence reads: CASSAGPRSSYEQYF. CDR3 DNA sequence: TGTGCCAGCAGCGCTGGCCCGAGGTCCTCCTACGAGCAGTACTTC.

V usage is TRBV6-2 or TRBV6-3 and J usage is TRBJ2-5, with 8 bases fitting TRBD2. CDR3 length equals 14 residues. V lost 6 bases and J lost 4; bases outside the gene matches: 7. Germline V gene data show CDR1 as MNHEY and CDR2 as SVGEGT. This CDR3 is CASRRSGRGETQYF. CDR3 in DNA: TGTGCCAGCAGGAGGAGCGGGAGAGGAGAGACCCAGTACTTC.

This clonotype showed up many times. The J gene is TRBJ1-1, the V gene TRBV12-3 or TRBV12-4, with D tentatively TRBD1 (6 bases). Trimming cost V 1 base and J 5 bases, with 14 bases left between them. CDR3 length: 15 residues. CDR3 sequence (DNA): TGTGCCAGCAGTTTAGAGGCGGGGGCTCGAACTGAAGCTTTCTTT. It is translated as CASSLEAGARTEAFF.

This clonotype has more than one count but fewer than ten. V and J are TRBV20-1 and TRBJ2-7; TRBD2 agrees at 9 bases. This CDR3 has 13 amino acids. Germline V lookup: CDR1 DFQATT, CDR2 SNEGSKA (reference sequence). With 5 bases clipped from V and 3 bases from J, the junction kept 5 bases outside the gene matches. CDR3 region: CSALSGRVYEQYF. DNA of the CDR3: TGCAGTGCTCTTAGCGGGAGAGTCTACGAGCAGTACTTC.

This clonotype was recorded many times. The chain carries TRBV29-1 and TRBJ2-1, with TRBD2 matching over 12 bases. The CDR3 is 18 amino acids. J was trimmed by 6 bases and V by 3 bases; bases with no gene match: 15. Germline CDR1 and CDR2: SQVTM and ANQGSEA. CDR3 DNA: TGCAGCGTTGAGTCTCTAGCGGGAGGGCCAAATTCAGCCAATGAGCAGTTCTTC. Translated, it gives CSVESLAGGPNSANEQFF.

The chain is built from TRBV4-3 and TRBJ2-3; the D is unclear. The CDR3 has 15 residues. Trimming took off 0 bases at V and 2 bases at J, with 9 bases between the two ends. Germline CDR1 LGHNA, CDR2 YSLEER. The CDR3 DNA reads TGCGCCAGCAGCCAAGATCTGACCTACACAGATACGCAGTATTTT. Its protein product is CASSQDLTYTDTQYF.

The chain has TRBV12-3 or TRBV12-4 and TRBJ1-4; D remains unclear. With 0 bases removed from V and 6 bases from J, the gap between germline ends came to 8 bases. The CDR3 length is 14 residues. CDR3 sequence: CASSLAGFHEKLFF. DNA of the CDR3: TGTGCCAGCAGTTTAGCCGGGTTTCATGAAAAACTGTTTTTT.

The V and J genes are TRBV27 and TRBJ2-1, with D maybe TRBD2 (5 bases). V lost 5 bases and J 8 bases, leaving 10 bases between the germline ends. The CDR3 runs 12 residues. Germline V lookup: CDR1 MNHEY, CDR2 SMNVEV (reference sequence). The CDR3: CASSRGLDEQFF. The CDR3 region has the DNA TGTGCCAGCAGTAGAGGGTTGGATGAGCAGTTCTTC.

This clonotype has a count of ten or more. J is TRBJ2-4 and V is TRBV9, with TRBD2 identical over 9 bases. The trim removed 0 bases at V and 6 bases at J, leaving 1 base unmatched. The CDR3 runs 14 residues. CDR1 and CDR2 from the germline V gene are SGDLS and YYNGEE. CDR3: CASSVDSGRNIQYF. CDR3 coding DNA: TGTGCCAGCAGCGTAGATAGCGGGAGAAACATTCAGTACTTC.

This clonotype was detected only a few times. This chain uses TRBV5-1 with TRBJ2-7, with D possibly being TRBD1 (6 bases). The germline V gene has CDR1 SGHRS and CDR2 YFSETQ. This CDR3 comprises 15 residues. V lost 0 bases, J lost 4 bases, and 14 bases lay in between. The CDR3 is CASSLVPADRYEQYF. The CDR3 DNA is TGCGCCAGCAGCTTGGTCCCAGCGGACAGATACGAGCAGTACTTC. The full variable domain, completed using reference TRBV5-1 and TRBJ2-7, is KAGVTQTPRYLIKTRGQQVTLSCSPISGHRSVSWYQQTPGQGLQFLFEYFSETQRNKGNFPGRFSGRQFSNSRSEMNVSTLELGDSALYLCASSLVPADRYEQYFGPGTRLTVT.

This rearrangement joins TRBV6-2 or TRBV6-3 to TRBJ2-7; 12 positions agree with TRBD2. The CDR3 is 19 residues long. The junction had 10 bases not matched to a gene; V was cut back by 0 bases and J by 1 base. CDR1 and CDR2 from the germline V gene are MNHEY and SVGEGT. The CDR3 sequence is CASSYSPASGRALSYEQYF. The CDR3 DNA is TGTGCCAGCAGTTACTCCCCGGCTAGCGGGAGGGCCTTGTCCTACGAGCAGTACTTC.

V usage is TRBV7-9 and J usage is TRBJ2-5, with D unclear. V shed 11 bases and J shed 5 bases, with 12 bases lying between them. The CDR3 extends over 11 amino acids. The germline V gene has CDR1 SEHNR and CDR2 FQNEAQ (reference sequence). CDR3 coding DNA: TGTGCCCCAGCCGAAGGGGAGACCCAGTACTTC. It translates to CAPAEGETQYF.

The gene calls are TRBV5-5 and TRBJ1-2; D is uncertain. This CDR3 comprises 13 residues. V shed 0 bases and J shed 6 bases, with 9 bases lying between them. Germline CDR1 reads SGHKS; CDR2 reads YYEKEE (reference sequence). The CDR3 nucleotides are TGTGCCAGCAGCTTGGGGGGAGAAGATGGCTACACCTTC. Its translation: CASSLGGEDGYTF.

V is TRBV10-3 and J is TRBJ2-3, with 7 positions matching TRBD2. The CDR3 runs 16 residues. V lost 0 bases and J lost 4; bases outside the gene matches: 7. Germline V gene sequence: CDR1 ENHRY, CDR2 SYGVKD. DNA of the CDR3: TGTGCCATCAGTGAGTCGGGCGGGAGCGGTGCAGATACGCAGTATTTT. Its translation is CAISESGGSGADTQYF.

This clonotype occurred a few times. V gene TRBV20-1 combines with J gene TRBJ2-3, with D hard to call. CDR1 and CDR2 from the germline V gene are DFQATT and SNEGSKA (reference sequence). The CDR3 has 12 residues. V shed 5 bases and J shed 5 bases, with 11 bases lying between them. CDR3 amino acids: CSAPSPVDTQYF. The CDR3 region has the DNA TGCAGTGCTCCTTCCCCGGTAGATACGCAGTATTTT.

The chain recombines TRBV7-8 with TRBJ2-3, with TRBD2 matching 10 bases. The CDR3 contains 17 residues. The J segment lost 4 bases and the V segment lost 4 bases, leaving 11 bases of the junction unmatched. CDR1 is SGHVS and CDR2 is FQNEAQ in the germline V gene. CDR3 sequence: CASSSRTSGTKADTQYF. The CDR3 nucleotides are TGTGCCAGCAGCTCTCGGACTAGCGGAACCAAAGCAGATACGCAGTATTTT.